Detailed here is one T cell receptor beta chain. What it binds is unknown. The CDR3 runs 13 residues. Germline V gives CDR1 MDHEN, CDR2 SYDVKM. cDNA encoding TCR beta was synthesized via 5'RACE template switching incorporating UMIs. From the 5' RACE reads, TCRdb lists one entry per CDR3 protein and no DNA. The sample includes some 140,000 distinct CDR3 sequences. This record comes from a study of T cells expressing NK-cell markers. Study details: Sorted CD3+CD56-NKG2C+, CD3+CD56+NKG2C- and CD3+CD56+NKG2C+ T cells were the source of the TCR beta repertoires.

Study-wide points: Once again these clonotypes came out on top in the CD3+CD56-NKG2C+ fraction of several donors.

The chain couples TRBV28 to TRBJ2-2; TCRdb reports TRBD1, a call that lacks DNA to check it against. Sample: blood T cells: a sorted CD56 or NKG2C T cell subset, CD4+ or CD8+ T cells, or bulk PBMC T cells (not recorded which). This TCR was sampled from a woman aged 50 to 60 in good health. The CDR3: CASLRQGAGELFF.